One and the same sample provided the 15 T cell receptor beta chains below, sequenced in a study of shared clonotypes between healthy human individuals. Clones were sequenced by immunoSEQ multiplex PCR, and TCRdb holds only the in-frame ones, with some missing. The sample lists 450,000 to 650,000 clones; around 78% were seen once. Sequenced input: PBMCs. These TCRs come from a woman aged 35 to 49 in good health. Some clones in this sample may be carry-over from other donors' samples.

The rearrangement joins TRBV10-3 to TRBJ2-1; perhaps TRBD1 as D (5 bases). From germline, CDR1 is ENHRY and CDR2 SYGVKD. This CDR3 region has 12 residues. Trimming stripped 3 bases from V and 5 bases from J, with 5 bases between. In DNA form, the CDR3 reads TGTGCCATCAGTGACAGGGACAATGAGCAGTTCTTC. Translating gives CAISDRDNEQFF.

This clone was counted a single time. The sample holds other DNA sequences that translate to the same CDR3. The J gene is TRBJ2-3, the V gene TRBV5-1; no clear D gene. From germline, CDR1 is SGHRS and CDR2 YFSETQ. V was pared by 2 bases and J by 2 bases, with 9 bases between. This CDR3 spans 14 amino acids. CDR3 bases: TGCGCCAGCAGCTTTGGCCAAGACACAGATACGCAGTATTTT. This encodes CASSFGQDTDTQYF.

This clone was detected only a few times. The chain has TRBV19 and TRBJ1-2, with D possibly being TRBD1 (6 bases). Germline V gives CDR1 LNHDA, CDR2 SQIVND (reference sequence). The CDR3 length is 14 residues. Trimming cost V 7 bases and J 0 bases, with 12 bases left between them. The CDR3 reads CASTNTGTNYGYTF. CDR3 DNA: TGTGCCAGTACCAACACAGGGACTAACTATGGCTACACCTTC.

This clone showed up just once. The genes are TRBV5-4 and TRBJ1-2; 7 bases map to TRBD1. The CDR3 sequence is 13 residues long. CDR1 SGHNT and CDR2 YYREEE come from the germline V gene (reference sequence). After removal of 4 bases from V and 4 bases from J, the junction contained 4 bases not matched to a gene. The CDR3 loop reads CASSEGTAYGYTF. In DNA, the CDR3 is TGTGCCAGCAGCGAGGGGACAGCCTATGGCTACACCTTC.

This clone came up a few times. The V and J genes are TRBV6-1 and TRBJ1-5; D ambiguous. This CDR3 has 14 amino acids. The germline V gene encodes CDR1 MNHNS and CDR2 SASEGT. V lost 1 base to trimming and J lost 4 bases, with 8 bases between them. The DNA for the CDR3 is TGTGCCAGCAGTGAAGGGAGTTTTAATCAGCCCCAGCATTTT. Its translation is CASSEGSFNQPQHF.

This clone appeared a single time. The V and J genes are TRBV7-2 and TRBJ2-7; D may be TRBD2 (6 bases). Trimming cost V 5 bases and J 0 bases, with 14 bases left between them. Germline V gene lookup returns CDR1 SGHTA and CDR2 FQGNSA. The CDR3 loop spans 15 amino acids. CDR3 nucleotide sequence: TGTGCCAGCAGCCTTGGGACTTGGAGCTCCTACGAGCAGTACTTC. This sequence encodes CASSLGTWSSYEQYF. The full variable domain, in which reference TRBV7-2 and TRBJ2-7 provide the parts outside the CDR3, is GAGVSQSPSNKVTEKGKDVELRCDPISGHTALYWYRQSLGQGLEFLIYFQGNSAPDKSGLPSDRFSAERTGGSVSTLTIQRTQQEDSAVYLCASSLGTWSSYEQYFGPGTRLTVT.

This clone was seen at least ten times. At the DNA level, this CDR3 is encoded by other sequences in the same sample as well. The V and J genes are TRBV4-2 and TRBJ1-5; perhaps TRBD1 as D (5 bases). Germline CDR1 LGHNA, CDR2 YNFKEQ. This CDR3 region has 15 residues. Trimming left V 0 bases short and J 5 bases short, with 11 bases between. The CDR3 DNA is TGTGCCAGCAGCCAAGATTCAGGGAGCCATCAGCCCCAGCATTTT. It codes for CASSQDSGSHQPQHF.

The rearrangement joins TRBV7-6 to TRBJ1-1; D is perhaps TRBD1 (6 bases). The CDR3 contains 15 residues. CDR1 SGHVS and CDR2 FNYEAQ come from the germline V gene. V was shortened by 2 bases and J by 4 bases, with 14 bases between the two germline ends. CDR3 sequence: CASSLRVQGGTEAFF. CDR3 nucleotides: TGTGCCAGCAGCTTACGAGTACAGGGTGGCACTGAAGCTTTCTTT. The whole variable domain, remainder taken from reference TRBV7-6 and TRBJ1-1, is GAGVSQSPRYKVTKRGQDVALRCDPISGHVSLYWYRQALGQGPEFLTYFNYEAQQDKSGLPNDRFSAERPEGSISTLTIQRTEQRDSAMYRCASSLRVQGGTEAFFGQGTRLTVV.

The V call is TRBV11-2, the J call TRBJ1-1, with D possibly being TRBD1 (6 bases). The V end was cut by 5 bases, the J end by 0 bases, with 10 bases between. CDR1 is SGHAT, CDR2 FQNNGV, per germline. The CDR3 spans 14 residues. The CDR3 bases are TGTGCCAGCAGCCAGGACAGATTGAACACTGAAGCTTTCTTT. Its protein product is CASSQDRLNTEAFF.

The V and J genes are TRBV10-3 and TRBJ2-3; TRBD2 matches 14 bases. Per the germline V gene, CDR1 is ENHRY and CDR2 is SYGVKD. The CDR3 runs 16 residues. Unmatched junction bases numbered 5, after V lost 4 bases and J lost 5 bases. The CDR3 protein is CAISVGLAGGLDTQYF. The CDR3 nucleotides read TGTGCCATCAGTGTTGGACTAGCGGGAGGTTTAGATACGCAGTATTTT.

This chain uses TRBV6-1 with TRBJ2-2; D is ambiguous. V dropped 9 bases and J dropped 9 bases, with 20 bases sitting between them. CDR1 is MNHNS, CDR2 SASEGT, per germline. The CDR3 runs 14 residues. The chain's CDR3 is CASPSPSPLWELFF. CDR3 DNA: TGTGCCAGTCCATCACCGTCCCCGCTGTGGGAGCTGTTTTTT.

The chain couples TRBV2 to TRBJ2-3, with 14 bases that match TRBD2. This CDR3 contains 15 residues. After removal of 9 bases from V and 3 bases from J, the junction contained 5 bases not matched to a gene. Germline lookup yields CDR1 SNHLY and CDR2 FYNNEI. CDR3 nucleotides: TGTGCCAGTCAGGGACTAGCGGGAGTTACAGATACGCAGTATTTT. Its translation: CASQGLAGVTDTQYF.

The chain combines TRBV4-1 with TRBJ2-3, with TRBD2 matching over 7 bases. Germline values: CDR1 MGHRA, CDR2 YSYEKL. This CDR3 is built from 18 residues. V lost 0 bases and J lost 0; bases outside the gene matches: 9. CDR3 region: CASSQDRWLAESTDTQYF. The CDR3 nucleotides read TGCGCCAGCAGCCAAGATCGCTGGCTAGCGGAGAGCACAGATACGCAGTATTTT.

The V gene is TRBV4-2, the J gene TRBJ2-2, with 10 bases that match TRBD2. The V gene's germline CDR1 is LGHNA and CDR2 YNFKEQ. The CDR3 spans 17 residues. The ends lost 0 bases at V and 4 bases at J; junction bases unmatched: 5. The DNA of the CDR3 is TGTGCCAGCAGCCAAGATCCGGCTAGCGGGAGCACCGGGGAGCTGTTTTTT. Protein sequence: CASSQDPASGSTGELFF.

The chain couples TRBV19 to TRBJ1-5; a possible D gene is TRBD1 (5 bases). The CDR3 totals 15 residues. The V and J ends lost 2 bases and 6 bases respectively, with 14 bases between them. Germline-derived CDR1 and CDR2 are LNHDA and SQIVND (reference sequence). CDR3 amino acids: CASSISGARGQPQHF. Here the CDR3 DNA reads TGTGCCAGTAGTATAAGTGGGGCACGGGGTCAGCCCCAGCATTTT.